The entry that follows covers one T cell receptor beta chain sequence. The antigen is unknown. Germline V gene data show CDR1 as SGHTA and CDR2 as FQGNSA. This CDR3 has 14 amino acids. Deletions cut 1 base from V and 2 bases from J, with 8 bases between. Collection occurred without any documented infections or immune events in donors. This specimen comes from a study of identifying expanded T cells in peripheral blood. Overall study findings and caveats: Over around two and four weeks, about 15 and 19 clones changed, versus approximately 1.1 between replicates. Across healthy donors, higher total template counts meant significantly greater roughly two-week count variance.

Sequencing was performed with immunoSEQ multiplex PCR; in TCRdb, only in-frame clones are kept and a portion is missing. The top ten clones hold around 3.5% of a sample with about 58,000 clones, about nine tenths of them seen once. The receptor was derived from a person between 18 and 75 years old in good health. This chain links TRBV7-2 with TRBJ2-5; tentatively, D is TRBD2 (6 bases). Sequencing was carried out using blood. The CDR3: CASSLGRGQETQYF. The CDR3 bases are TGTGCCAGCAGCTTAGGACGGGGGCAAGAGACCCAGTACTTC. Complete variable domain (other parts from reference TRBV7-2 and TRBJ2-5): GAGVSQSPSNKVTEKGKDVELRCDPISGHTALYWYRQSLGQGLEFLIYFQGNSAPDKSGLPSDRFSAERTGGSVSTLTIQRTQQEDSAVYLCASSLGRGQETQYFGPGTRLLVL.